Described below is a single TCR beta chain sequence and its context. Its matching antigen is unknown. Sequencing used immunoSEQ multiplex PCR; TCRdb keeps in-frame clones, though not all of them. In the table there are about 84,000 clones, about 89% of which are singletons. This sample stems from a study of OX40 agonist ivuxolimab in advanced cancers. The study, taken as a whole, reports: Determination of antigen specificity was not performed for the expanded peripheral T cells. Some patients who did not respond also had low normalized T-cell clonal expansion. Doses of 0.1 to 3.0 mg/kg were accompanied by clonal expansion of CD4+ and CD8+ blood T cells by week 6.

This CDR3 is 15 amino acids long. The V and J ends lost 7 bases and 2 bases, in that order; junction bases with no gene match: 8. Germline lookup yields CDR1 LNHDA and CDR2 SQIVND (reference sequence). This TCR came from an adult with an advanced solid tumor such as melanoma, head and neck, liver or kidney cancer. The J gene is TRBJ2-3, the V gene TRBV19; TRBD2 matches 8 bases. The specimen comprised CD4+ or CD8+ T cells sorted from blood, sampled in a trial of the OX40 agonist ivuxolimab. CDR3 protein: CASKPGGPPTDTQYF. The CDR3 bases are TGTGCCAGTAAGCCGGGAGGGCCCCCCACAGATACGCAGTATTTT.